Shown below are 9 T cell receptor beta chains from a single sample sequenced in a study of cytomegalovirus exposure and HLA in healthy donors. The primer mix had 60 Vbeta and 13 Jbeta primers. Clones were read by immunoSEQ multiplex PCR, and TCRdb kept only the in-frame ones, dropping some. The profile covers fewer than 150,000 clones, with about 80% appearing a single time and roughly 2% taken by the ten largest. The sequencing input was PBMCs. The receptors were sampled from a young man in good health and CMV-seronegative.

This chain uses TRBV28 with TRBJ1-1; maybe TRBD1 (6 bases). The CDR3 sequence is 14 residues long. Germline values: CDR1 MDHEN, CDR2 SYDVKM. V was shortened by 6 bases and J by 11 bases, with 22 bases between the two germline ends. The CDR3 here is CASSSRDKFGSAFF. The CDR3 nucleotides read TGTGCCAGCAGCTCCAGGGACAAATTTGGCTCGGCTTTCTTT.

The chain combines TRBV30 with TRBJ2-2, with 7 bases lining up with TRBD2. CDR1 GTSNPN and CDR2 SVGIG come from the germline V gene (reference sequence). The CDR3 spans 14 residues. Losses at the gene ends were 3 bases for V and 4 bases for J; bases not matched to a gene: 5. For the CDR3, the DNA is TGTGCCTGGAGACAAGCGGGAACCACCGGGGAGCTGTTTTTT. Encoded protein: CAWRQAGTTGELFF.

This clone was seen more than once but under ten times. The CDR3 loop is CASGRGQQPQHF. The CDR3 nucleotides read TGTGCCAGTGGAAGGGGGCAACAGCCCCAGCATTTT. The chain combines TRBV19 with TRBJ1-5, with 7 nucleotides matching TRBD1. There are 12 residues in the CDR3. Germline V lookup: CDR1 LNHDA, CDR2 SQIVND (reference sequence). The J segment lost 7 bases and the V segment lost 8 bases, leaving 5 bases of the junction unmatched.

This clone has just a few counts. This chain links TRBV27 with TRBJ2-7, with TRBD2 identical over 8 bases. This CDR3 contains 17 residues. Germline V gene sequence: CDR1 MNHEY, CDR2 SMNVEV (reference sequence). V shed 7 bases, J shed 5 bases, and the junction held 19 bases outside the gene matches. For the CDR3, the DNA is TGTGCCAGCACCAGATCCCCGGCGGGAGGTTCCCTACACGAGCAGTACTTC. Translation gives CASTRSPAGGSLHEQYF.

The chain combines TRBV30 with TRBJ1-2; no reliable D call. CDR1 is GTSNPN, CDR2 SVGIG, per germline (reference sequence). The CDR3 spans 14 residues. This CDR3 is CAVDPRSTNYGYTF. The DNA for the CDR3 is TGTGCGGTTGACCCTAGGTCAACTAACTATGGCTACACCTTC.

This sequence joins TRBV6-1 and TRBJ2-7; D may be TRBD2 (6 bases). Trimming shortened V by 5 bases and J by 0 bases, and 14 bases separated the two germline ends. The CDR3 contains 15 residues. The germline V gene encodes CDR1 MNHNS and CDR2 SASEGT. The CDR3 loop is CASSSGTGDSYEQYF. CDR3 DNA: TGTGCCAGCAGTTCGGGGACTGGGGACTCCTACGAGCAGTACTTC.

This clone was detected only once. The rearrangement joins TRBV29-1 to TRBJ2-5; TRBD1 matches at 10 bases. Trimming took 7 bases from V and 4 from J; bases not matched to a gene: 6. CDR3 length: 13 amino acids. Germline assignment: CDR1 SQVTM and CDR2 ANQGSEA. The chain's CDR3 is CSADRGLSETQYF. DNA for the CDR3: TGCAGCGCTGACAGGGGGCTTTCAGAGACCCAGTACTTC.

This chain joins TRBV7-8 and TRBJ2-7, with 13 nucleotides matching TRBD2. V lost 4 bases, J lost 2 bases, and 5 bases stayed unmatched. The CDR3 consists of 16 residues. Germline values: CDR1 SGHVS, CDR2 FQNEAQ. For the CDR3, the DNA is TGTGCCAGCAGCTCCGGGACTAGCGGGGTTACCTACGAGCAGTACTTC. It encodes CASSSGTSGVTYEQYF.

This clone has a single count. DNA for the CDR3: TGTGCCAGCAGTGTGGGGACTAGAAAAGAGACCCAGTACTTC. This translates into CASSVGTRKETQYF. This rearrangement joins TRBV28 to TRBJ2-5, with 8 bases fitting TRBD2. The length of the CDR3 is 14 residues. Germline V gene sequence: CDR1 MDHEN, CDR2 SYDVKM. Trimming cost V 5 bases and J 3 bases; bases outside gene matches: 5.